Sequencing of this T cell receptor (beta chain) was carried out in a study of cytomegalovirus exposure and HLA in healthy donors. CDR3 length: 17 residues. The germline gives CDR1 SGDLS, CDR2 YYNGEE. The V gene lost 7 bases and the J gene lost 0 bases, with 20 bases spanning the gap. Assay: immunoSEQ multiplex PCR; the TCRdb copy retains only in-frame clones and omits some. The sample contains about 400,000 clones, 70% to 90% of which appear only once. The chain is built from TRBV9 and TRBJ2-1; tentative D call: TRBD2 (6 bases). The material sequenced was PBMCs. The source is a young woman in good health and CMV-seronegative. The CDR3 reads CASSPKEGLLSYNEQFF. The CDR3 DNA reads TGTGCCAGCTCCCCCAAAGAGGGACTCCTCTCCTACAATGAGCAGTTCTTC. Complete variable domain (other parts from reference TRBV9 and TRBJ2-1): DSGVTQTPKHLITATGQRVTLRCSPRSGDLSVYWYQQSLDQGLQFLIQYYNGEERAKGNILERFSAQQFPDLHSELNLSSLELGDSALYFCASSPKEGLLSYNEQFFGPGTRLTVL.